The rows below give T cell receptor beta chains drawn from one sample of a study of T cell changes during pregnancy in multiple sclerosis. TCRdb's copy holds only in-frame clones and misses some; the assay was immunoSEQ multiplex PCR. The sample has under 85,000 clones; around nine tenths are singletons. Sequencing used peripheral blood, obtained in the third trimester of pregnancy. Receptor source: a female donor in good health, enrolled as a control in a pregnancy study. Both conserved end residues are part of each CDR3. Fields, in order: J gene, V gene, clone size, D gene, CDR3 DNA, CDR3 protein. D genes are given only for firm matches. A clone size is listed for some rows: how often the clone was seen (once, few, many), or a class if it is expanded.

TRBJ2-3 | TRBV30 | - | TRBD2 | TGTGCCTGGAGTGTAACTAGCGGGGGCTGGGATACGCAGTATTTT | CAWSVTSGGWDTQYF
TRBJ1-2 | TRBV19 | - | - | TGTGCCAGTAGTATAGATAACTGGGCAGGCGCCACCTATGGCTACACCTTC | CASSIDNWAGATYGYTF
TRBJ2-7 | TRBV28 | - | TRBD2 | TGTGCCAGCAGTTTCGAGGGACTAGCGGGGGACTCCTACGAGCAGTACTTC | CASSFEGLAGDSYEQYF
TRBJ2-5 | TRBV27 | - | TRBD1 | TGTGCCAGCAGTTACGGACAGGGCCCAAGGAACGTGTACTTC | CASSYGQGPRNVYF
TRBJ1-1 | TRBV9 | medium-sized | TRBD1 | TGTGCCAGCAGCCCGCGGGACAGTCCCTCCACTGAAGCTTTCTTT | CASSPRDSPSTEAFF
TRBJ2-7 | TRBV10-3 | - | - | TGTGCCATCAGTGAACGGGCTAGCTCATTCTACGAGCAGTACTTC | CAISERASSFYEQYF
TRBJ1-5 | TRBV4-3 | - | - | TGCGCCAGCAGCCAAGTACTCTATGGTAAGCCCCAGCATTTT | CASSQVLYGKPQHF
TRBJ1-1 | TRBV18 | - | - | TGTGCCAGCTCCGAACCTAATTGGGCAGGGGTGACTGAAGCTTTCTTT | CASSEPNWAGVTEAFF
TRBJ1-6 | TRBV4-2 | - | - | TGTGCCAGCAGCCTCCCAGATAATTCACCCCTCCACTTT | CASSLPDNSPLHF
TRBJ1-5 | TRBV27 | - | - | TGTGCCAGCCAGCCCTGGGGGGGGGCGAATCAGCCCCAGCATTTT | CASQPWGGANQPQHF
TRBJ2-3 | TRBV5-1 | - | TRBD1 | TGCGCCAGCACGTCGTCAGGACAGGGGTCAGATACGCAGTATTTT | CASTSSGQGSDTQYF
TRBJ1-6 | TRBV9 | - | TRBD1 | TGTGCCAGCAGCCACGGGACAGGGGGTAATTCACCCCTCCACTTT | CASSHGTGGNSPLHF
TRBJ1-5 | TRBV7-2 | - | TRBD1 | TGTGCCAGCAGCTTGGGGGACAGGGGGAATCAGCCCCAGCATTTT | CASSLGDRGNQPQHF
TRBJ1-5 | TRBV7-2 | - | - | TGTGCCAGCAGCTTACCACTACGGCCCCAGCATTTT | CASSLPLRPQHF
TRBJ1-2 | TRBV7-2 | - | - | TGTGCCAGCAGCCCTCGGACAGTAGGGGGGGAATATGGCTACACCTTC | CASSPRTVGGEYGYTF
TRBJ1-1 | TRBV6-6 | few | TRBD1 | TGTGCCAGCACCTACAATCAGGGGGCTGAAGCTTTCTTT | CASTYNQGAEAFF
TRBJ1-2 | TRBV2 | - | - | TGTGCCAGCAGTGAAGAAGGGAGAGCGTACACCTTC | CASSEEGRAYTF
TRBJ2-7 | TRBV4-2 | - | TRBD1 | TGTGCCAGCAGCCAAGATAGTGAGGGGACAGGACTCTACGAGCAGTACTTC | CASSQDSEGTGLYEQYF
TRBJ1-2 | TRBV27 | - | - | TGTGCCAGCAGAAGAGCGGGGAACTATGGCTACACCTTC | CASRRAGNYGYTF
TRBJ2-1 | TRBV7-9 | few | - | TGTGCCAGCAGCTTCCCCCTAGTGGGTGAGCAGTTCTTC | CASSFPLVGEQFF